The next 12 T cell receptor beta chains were all read from a single sample in a study of cytomegalovirus exposure and HLA in healthy donors. Profiling relied on immunoSEQ multiplex PCR, and the TCRdb table lists in-frame clones only, not all of them. The table includes 45,000 to 55,000 clones, just over 85% detected once. The sequenced material came from PBMCs. These receptors all stem from a woman under 40 in good health and CMV-seronegative.

The chain couples TRBV4-1 to TRBJ2-6, with no clear D. The CDR3 contains 17 residues. Germline CDR1 MGHRA, CDR2 YSYEKL. V lost 1 base and J 0 bases, leaving 10 bases between the germline ends. The CDR3 DNA follows: TGCGCCAGCAGCCAAGTGAGAGGAGCCTCTGGGGCCAACGTCCTGACTTTC. This codes for CASSQVRGASGANVLTF.

This chain uses TRBV27 with TRBJ2-7; D might be TRBD1 (6 bases). The CDR3 totals 17 residues. V lost 6 bases, J lost 0 bases, and 21 bases lay in between. In germline, CDR1 is MNHEY, CDR2 SMNVEV (reference sequence). The CDR3 spells CASRNSLQGMSSYEQYF. The CDR3 coding sequence is TGTGCCAGCAGGAACTCCCTACAGGGTATGTCCTCCTACGAGCAGTACTTC.

The chain employs TRBV7-2 and TRBJ2-1, with 8 bases identical to TRBD2. The CDR3 has 15 residues. V lost 7 bases to trimming and J lost 8 bases; unmatched junction nucleotides: 13. CDR1 SGHTA and CDR2 FQGNSA come from the germline V gene. CDR3 region: CASTEVSGSKYEQFF. Written as DNA, the CDR3 is TGTGCCAGCACCGAGGTAAGCGGGAGTAAATATGAGCAGTTCTTC.

The chain carries TRBV27 and TRBJ1-4; 8 nucleotides line up with TRBD1. CDR1 and CDR2 from the germline V gene are MNHEY and SMNVEV (reference sequence). The CDR3 extends over 15 amino acids. Trimming removed 8 bases from V and 7 bases from J; junction bases left unmatched: 12. The CDR3 loop reads CASSKTSTGGEKLFF. CDR3 sequence (DNA): TGTGCCAGCTCGAAGACCTCCACAGGGGGTGAAAAACTGTTTTTT.

This clone was seen a handful of times. The V call is TRBV9, the J call TRBJ1-1; no reliable D call. The germline CDR1 and CDR2 sequences are SGDLS and YYNGEE. Trimming pared 4 bases from V and 1 base from J, leaving 14 bases between. There are 15 residues in the CDR3. The CDR3 nucleotides read TGTGCCAGCAGCCCCGCCGACCCGGGGAACACTGAAGCTTTCTTT. It codes for CASSPADPGNTEAFF.

The J gene is TRBJ1-3, the V gene TRBV28; 7 positions agree with TRBD1. After removal of 4 bases from V and 2 bases from J, the junction contained 8 bases not matched to a gene. Germline V gene data show CDR1 as MDHEN and CDR2 as SYDVKM. The CDR3 has 16 residues. For the CDR3, the DNA is TGTGCCAGCAGTTCCCTATCAACAGGGGCTGGAAACACCATATATTTT. Translation: CASSSLSTGAGNTIYF.

The rearrangement links TRBV5-1 to TRBJ2-1; D is perhaps TRBD1 (5 bases). Germline lookup yields CDR1 SGHRS and CDR2 YFSETQ. The V end was cut by 0 bases, the J end by 10 bases, with 11 bases between. This CDR3 is built from 13 residues. The CDR3, as DNA: TGCGCCAGCAGCTTGGATCTCAAGGGGGAGCAGTTCTTC. Amino acid sequence: CASSLDLKGEQFF.

V gene TRBV15 combines with J gene TRBJ2-2; perhaps TRBD1 as D (7 bases). The CDR3 consists of 18 residues. Trimming took 0 bases from V and 3 from J, leaving 17 bases between them. Germline loops: CDR1 LNHNV, CDR2 YYDKDF (reference sequence). The CDR3 loop is CATSRDKGRTGDTGELFF. The CDR3 DNA sequence: TGTGCCACCAGCAGAGATAAAGGGAGGACAGGAGACACCGGGGAGCTGTTTTTT.

This chain connects TRBV6-5 to TRBJ2-1; D unclear. Germline V gene lookup returns CDR1 MNHEY and CDR2 SVGAGI. The CDR3 consists of 15 residues. V shed 4 bases and J shed 4 bases, with 14 bases lying between them. CDR3 sequence: CASSSAPGRYNEQFF. The DNA of the CDR3 is TGTGCCAGCAGTTCGGCCCCAGGTCGTTACAATGAGCAGTTCTTC.

This chain uses TRBV30 with TRBJ1-2, with D tentatively TRBD1 (5 bases). The germline CDR1 and CDR2 sequences are GTSNPN and SVGIG (reference sequence). CDR3 length equals 15 residues. Trimming stripped 3 bases from V and 5 bases from J, with 19 bases between. CDR3 sequence reads: CAWSLTGGEGYGYTF. DNA for the CDR3: TGTGCCTGGAGCCTCACGGGGGGGGAAGGGTATGGCTACACCTTC.

This clone was recorded a few times. The rearrangement links TRBV30 to TRBJ2-3, with 7 bases lining up with TRBD2. In germline, CDR1 is GTSNPN, CDR2 SVGIG (reference sequence). The length of the CDR3 is 13 residues. Trimming removed 7 bases from V and 8 bases from J; junction bases left unmatched: 12. This chain's CDR3 is CASDGGSWGTQYF. CDR3 in DNA: TGTGCCTCTGACGGGGGGTCTTGGGGTACGCAGTATTTT.

This sequence joins TRBV11-2 and TRBJ1-1; D may be TRBD1 (6 bases). Germline V gene sequence: CDR1 SGHAT, CDR2 FQNNGV. The CDR3 spans 15 residues. The ends were cut back, 3 bases at V and 5 bases at J, with 16 bases in the middle. The chain's CDR3 is CASSLLRGGRTEAFF. The CDR3 DNA reads TGTGCCAGCAGCTTGTTAAGGGGGGGCAGGACTGAAGCTTTCTTT.